The 27 T cell receptor beta chains reported below all come from one sample, sequenced in a study of T-cell reconstitution after alpha-beta-depleted transplantation in children. Unique molecular identifiers were incorporated when the TCRbeta library was constructed. TCRdb independently ran MiXCR on the PCR reads; one entry per CDR3 protein. In the table there are about 500,000 distinct CDR3 sequences, less than 35% of which are singletons. Specimen: PBMCs from the stem cell graft donor, collected from the stem cell graft. The source of these receptors is a human donor who donated a stem cell graft to a child with aplastic anemia.

This chain connects TRBV6-5 to TRBJ2-6; D is unresolved. The CDR3 totals 15 residues. The V gene lost 1 base and the J gene lost 4 bases, with 8 bases spanning the gap. CDR1 and CDR2 from the germline V gene are MNHEY and SVGAGI. DNA of the CDR3: TGTGCCAGCAGTTACTTCCGGGTCGGGGCCAACGTCCTGACTTTC. It specifies CASSYFRVGANVLTF.

This rearrangement joins TRBV18 to TRBJ1-1, with unresolved D. CDR3 length equals 12 residues. CDR1 KGHSH and CDR2 LQKENI come from the germline V gene. V dropped 7 bases and J dropped 1 base, with 7 bases sitting between them. The CDR3 loop is CASCYRNTEAFF. The CDR3 nucleotides are TGTGCCAGCTGCTACAGGAACACTGAAGCTTTCTTT.

This clonotype was counted between two and nine times. The CDR3: CASSSAGQPLHF. Here the CDR3 DNA reads TGTGCCAGCAGCTCAGCGGGTCAACCCCTCCACTTT. This chain uses TRBV9 with TRBJ1-6; D not certain. The V end lost 4 bases, the J end lost 12 bases, and 11 bases lay between the germline ends. Germline CDR1 SGDLS, CDR2 YYNGEE. CDR3 size: 12 residues.

This clonotype turned up a few times. The rearrangement links TRBV4-3 to TRBJ1-3; weak D call: TRBD1 (6 bases). The CDR3 length is 16 residues. The germline V gene has CDR1 LGHNA and CDR2 YSLEER. The V end lost 3 bases, the J end lost 0 bases, and 12 bases lay between the germline ends. CDR3 amino acids: CASSHGGQLSGNTIYF. CDR3 DNA: TGCGCCAGCAGCCACGGCGGACAGCTCTCTGGAAACACCATATATTTT.

This clonotype was counted only a few times. This sequence joins TRBV7-6 and TRBJ2-1; 7 bases are shared with TRBD1. The germline gives CDR1 SGHVS, CDR2 FNYEAQ. The trim removed 5 bases at V and 7 bases at J, leaving 14 bases unmatched. The CDR3 runs 16 residues. CDR3 amino acids: CASSPYPGQISNEQFF. The CDR3 region has the DNA TGTGCCAGCAGCCCATATCCGGGACAGATCTCTAATGAGCAGTTCTTC.

This clonotype was detected many times. This rearrangement joins TRBV29-1 to TRBJ1-5, with TRBD1 identical over 7 bases. The CDR3 runs to 14 residues. Trimming took 6 bases from V and 5 from J; bases not matched to a gene: 10. Germline V gene lookup returns CDR1 SQVTM and CDR2 ANQGSEA. The DNA for the CDR3 is TGCAGCGTCCAGACAGGGACGGGGGATCAGCCCCAGCATTTT. Residues: CSVQTGTGDQPQHF.

Only a few counts were recorded for this clonotype. V gene TRBV9 combines with J gene TRBJ2-2; D might be TRBD1 (5 bases). The V gene's germline CDR1 is SGDLS and CDR2 YYNGEE. V lost 2 bases, J lost 2 bases, and 13 bases lay in between. The CDR3 runs to 16 residues. CDR3 in amino acids: CASSVGDSPNTGELFF. CDR3 coding DNA: TGTGCCAGCAGCGTCGGCGACAGTCCCAACACCGGGGAGCTGTTTTTT.

This clonotype was observed a handful of times. The V gene is TRBV9, the J gene TRBJ2-1; 10 bases align to TRBD2. Germline V CDR1 and CDR2: SGDLS, YYNGEE. This CDR3 is built from 18 residues. Trimming removed 4 bases from V and 0 bases from J; junction bases left unmatched: 10. The CDR3 here is CASSPRTSGYSSYNEQFF. In nucleotides, the CDR3 is TGTGCCAGCAGCCCCCGGACTAGCGGTTATAGCTCCTACAATGAGCAGTTCTTC.

There are a few counts of this clonotype. V is TRBV5-1 and J is TRBJ2-7; unclear D gene. Germline V gene lookup returns CDR1 SGHRS and CDR2 YFSETQ. CDR3 length: 14 amino acids. V was cut by 3 bases and J by 0 bases, with 10 bases left in between. CDR3 coding DNA: TGCGCCAGCAGCTCGAGCGTATTCTCCTACGAGCAGTACTTC. It codes for CASSSSVFSYEQYF.

The V call is TRBV4-3, the J call TRBJ2-3, with 13 bases identical to TRBD2. The CDR3 sequence is 18 residues long. Trimming cost V 7 bases and J 2 bases; bases outside gene matches: 12. Germline values: CDR1 LGHNA, CDR2 YSLEER. The CDR3 is CASNILAGGPCFTDTQYF. The CDR3 DNA is TGCGCCAGCAATATACTAGCGGGAGGGCCCTGTTTCACAGATACGCAGTATTTT.

The genes are TRBV7-2 and TRBJ2-5; maybe TRBD2 (6 bases). This CDR3 comprises 15 residues. The V gene lost 7 bases and the J gene lost 2 bases, with 17 bases spanning the gap. Looked up from germline, CDR1 is SGHTA and CDR2 is FQGNSA. CDR3 sequence reads: CASTRVGDWQETQYF. The CDR3 nucleotides read TGTGCCAGCACCCGGGTTGGGGACTGGCAAGAGACCCAGTACTTC.

J is TRBJ1-2 and V is TRBV7-2, with D possibly being TRBD1 (5 bases). The CDR3 extends over 11 amino acids. CDR1 is SGHTA, CDR2 FQGNSA, per germline. V gave up 10 bases and J gave up 5 bases, with 11 bases separating them. The CDR3 coding sequence is TGTGCCACGGTAGGGGCTTATGGCTACACCTTC. This gives the protein CATVGAYGYTF.

The chain joins TRBV7-6 to TRBJ2-7; tentatively, D is TRBD1 or TRBD2 (5 bases each). Germline V CDR1 and CDR2: SGHVS, FNYEAQ. Trimming took off 4 bases at V and 7 bases at J, with 20 bases between the two ends. CDR3 size: 15 residues. The CDR3 reads CASSYVARESGEQYF. The CDR3 nucleotides read TGTGCCAGCAGCTATGTCGCCAGGGAGTCGGGGGAGCAGTACTTC.

This clonotype was seen only a few times. The chain carries TRBV18 and TRBJ1-1, with 7 nucleotides matching TRBD1. The CDR3 is 14 residues long. Germline CDR1 is KGHSH and CDR2 is LQKENI. With V trimmed by 5 bases and J by 0 bases, 3 bases remained unmatched. The CDR3 is CASSEGQLNTEAFF. CDR3 nucleotides: TGTGCCAGCTCAGAGGGACAGTTGAACACTGAAGCTTTCTTT.

The chain recombines TRBV5-6 with TRBJ2-5; D perhaps matches TRBD2 (5 bases). Germline CDR1 is SGHDT and CDR2 is YYEEEE. V was pared by 1 base and J by 4 bases, with 11 bases between. The CDR3 is 14 amino acids. CDR3 sequence: CASSLIGGIETQYF. The CDR3 region has the DNA TGTGCCAGCAGCTTGATTGGAGGCATAGAGACCCAGTACTTC.

This clonotype came up a few times. The genes are TRBV7-2 and TRBJ2-7; either TRBD1 or TRBD2 may fit D (5 bases each). Germline values: CDR1 SGHTA, CDR2 FQGNSA. With 1 base removed from V and 7 bases from J, the gap between germline ends came to 14 bases. The CDR3 runs 14 residues. CDR3 in DNA: TGTGCCAGCAGCTTAGATGTGGGGCGAGGGGAGCAGTACGTC. This gives the protein CASSLDVGRGEQYV.

This clonotype showed up just a few times. The V call is TRBV5-1, the J call TRBJ1-1; TRBD1 matches at 7 bases. Germline V gene sequence: CDR1 SGHRS, CDR2 YFSETQ. Trimming removed 0 bases from V and 3 bases from J; junction bases left unmatched: 2. The CDR3 length is 14 residues. CDR3 loop: CASSLGGTDTEAFF. CDR3 in DNA: TGCGCCAGCAGCTTGGGTGGGACAGACACTGAAGCTTTCTTT.

This clonotype turned up a few times. This sequence joins TRBV30 and TRBJ2-3, with a weak D call TRBD2 (7 bases). Trimming shortened V by 0 bases and J by 4 bases, and 20 bases separated the two germline ends. CDR3 length: 17 residues. Germline CDR1 is GTSNPN and CDR2 is SVGIG (reference sequence). The CDR3 sequence is CAWSVRGARLQSDTQYF. The DNA for the CDR3 is TGTGCCTGGAGTGTACGGGGGGCACGCCTACAGTCAGATACGCAGTATTTT.

This clonotype was detected a few times. J is TRBJ2-7 and V is TRBV29-1; D possibly corresponds to TRBD1 (6 bases). Germline CDR1 is SQVTM and CDR2 is ANQGSEA. V was pared by 6 bases and J by 6 bases, with 12 bases between. CDR3 length: 11 amino acids. Written as DNA, the CDR3 is TGCAGCGTAACCACAGGGCCCGAGCAGTACGTC. Its translation is CSVTTGPEQYV.

This clonotype was detected a few times. The genes are TRBV20-1 and TRBJ2-2, with 8 bases lining up with TRBD2. The ends lost 0 bases at V and 1 base at J; junction bases unmatched: 7. The germline gives CDR1 DFQATT, CDR2 SNEGSKA (reference sequence). The CDR3 is 17 residues long. The CDR3 loop is CSARDSGILQNTGELFF. The CDR3 region has the DNA TGCAGTGCTAGAGATAGCGGGATTTTACAGAACACCGGGGAGCTGTTTTTT.

The table lists this clonotype with a few counts. This chain uses TRBV5-1 with TRBJ2-1; 9 bases are a match to TRBD2. Trimming removed 0 bases from V and 4 bases from J; junction bases left unmatched: 5. The length of the CDR3 is 16 residues. CDR1 SGHRS and CDR2 YFSETQ come from the germline V gene. As DNA, the CDR3 is TGCGCCAGCAGCTTGGAGCTAGCGGGAAGGTACAATGAGCAGTTCTTC. Amino acid sequence: CASSLELAGRYNEQFF.

This clonotype was detected a few times. The chain employs TRBV20-1 and TRBJ2-7, with 13 bases aligning to TRBD2. V was clipped by 3 bases and J by 6 bases; unmatched bases: 11. The CDR3 length is 16 residues. CDR1 and CDR2 (germline): DFQATT, SNEGSKA (reference sequence). In DNA form, the CDR3 reads TGCAGTGCTAGGAGGACTAGCGGGGGTCGGAGTAGCGAGCAGTACTTC. It yields the protein CSARRTSGGRSSEQYF.

The V and J genes are TRBV29-1 and TRBJ2-1; tentative D call: TRBD1 (6 bases). With 3 bases removed from V and 7 bases from J, the gap between germline ends came to 13 bases. The CDR3 sequence is 13 residues long. Germline V gives CDR1 SQVTM, CDR2 ANQGSEA. CDR3 bases: TGCAGCGTTGATTCAGGGGAAGGGAATGAGCAGTTCTTC. This sequence encodes CSVDSGEGNEQFF.

The chain couples TRBV9 to TRBJ2-1; 10 nucleotides agree with TRBD2. In germline, CDR1 is SGDLS, CDR2 YYNGEE. V lost 5 bases and J lost 2; bases outside the gene matches: 4. The CDR3 consists of 15 residues. CDR3 in amino acids: CASSESGRAYNEQFF. The DNA of the CDR3 is TGTGCCAGCAGTGAAAGCGGGAGGGCCTACAATGAGCAGTTCTTC.

This clonotype was found once. The chain uses TRBV7-8 and TRBJ2-1, with D tentatively TRBD2 (6 bases). Germline V CDR1 and CDR2: SGHVS, FQNEAQ. Trimming stripped 3 bases from V and 4 bases from J, with 16 bases between. The CDR3 loop spans 16 amino acids. This CDR3 reads CASSLRDQTRYNEQFF. The CDR3 bases are TGTGCCAGCAGCTTGCGGGATCAGACCCGATACAATGAGCAGTTCTTC.

This chain uses TRBV29-1 with TRBJ2-1; tentatively, D is TRBD1 (6 bases). There are 12 residues in the CDR3. The germline V and J ends were trimmed by 2 bases and 12 bases, with 14 bases remaining between them. CDR1 SQVTM and CDR2 ANQGSEA come from the germline V gene. The CDR3 DNA follows: TGCAGCGTTGAACCCAGGACAGTCGGGCAGTTCTTC. It translates to CSVEPRTVGQFF.

The chain is built from TRBV5-1 and TRBJ1-1; D call uncertain. This CDR3 is 14 amino acids long. Trimming cost V 5 bases and J 0 bases, with 11 bases left between them. Germline CDR1 and CDR2: SGHRS and YFSETQ. CDR3 sequence: CASSFVAMNTEAFF. DNA of the CDR3: TGCGCCAGCAGTTTCGTTGCGATGAACACTGAAGCTTTCTTT.